The sequence of this TCR beta chain was determined in a study of human T cells and chemical hapten exposure. It was unfractionated whole blood from which total RNA was extracted. Per the study methods: With a range of 23,224 to 690,600, the median per sample was 95,638 TCRs. TCRdb redid the calling of the 5' RACE reads with MiXCR, one entry per CDR3 protein. The V and J calls come from TCRdb's annotation, not from the publication. In the table there are around 100,000 distinct CDR3 sequences, roughly a fifth of which are singletons. This clonotype was counted between two and nine times. With 5 bases removed from V and 3 bases from J, the gap between germline ends came to 14 bases. CDR3 length equals 14 residues. Germline V gene data show CDR1 as MDHEN and CDR2 as SYDVKM.

This sequence originates from a human donor in good health. V and J are TRBV28 and TRBJ2-7; D might be TRBD2 (6 bases). The CDR3 sequence is CASSPTGGSYEQYF. The CDR3 DNA sequence: TGTGCCAGCAGTCCCACCGGGGGTAGCTACGAGCAGTACTTC.